Listed below are T cell receptor beta chains from one sample, sequenced in a study of blood T cell repertoires in COVID-19. Profiled with immunoSEQ multiplex PCR; TCRdb holds only in-frame clones, not every one. The sample contains about 90,000 clones, around 92% of which appear only once. The sequencing sample was made of peripheral blood. Every receptor here comes from an older woman with active COVID-19. The CDR3 runs from the conserved cysteine through the conserved F or W. A D gene is named only where the DNA matches it firmly. For some rows the clone size is stated as once, few or many, or as a class when expanded; others skip it.

cdr3_length d_call clone_size j_call v_call cdr3_nt cdr3_aa
16 TRBD2 NA TRBJ2-1 TRBV18 TGTGCCAGCTCACCTCCCACAGCGGGGGCCTACAATGAGCAGTTCTTC CASSPPTAGAYNEQFF
15 TRBD1 NA TRBJ1-1 TRBV19 TGTGCCAGTAGTGTCTCCGGGACAGCGGACACTGAAGCTTTCTTT CASSVSGTADTEAFF
13 TRBD2 NA TRBJ2-3 TRBV4-3 TGCGCCAGCAGCCAGGGAACTAGCGGTACGCAGTATTTT CASSQGTSGTQYF
14 TRBD1 NA TRBJ1-4 TRBV28 TGTGCCAGCAGTCAGACAGGGGGAAATGAAAAACTGTTTTTT CASSQTGGNEKLFF
14 NA once TRBJ1-5 TRBV30 TGTGCCTGGAACGACCTCGGGGGTGATCAGCCCCAGCATTTT CAWNDLGGDQPQHF
13 NA NA TRBJ1-2 TRBV2 TGTGCCAGCAGGAACAGGGATCTAAGTGGCTACACCTTC CASRNRDLSGYTF
16 TRBD2 NA TRBJ2-1 TRBV5-1 TGCGCCAGCAGTTCAACTAGCGGAGCCTCCTACAATGAGCAGTTCTTC CASSSTSGASYNEQFF
14 TRBD2 NA TRBJ2-7 TRBV29-1 TGCAGCGTCCGGGGGTTAGCGGGAGTCTACGAGCAGTACTTC CSVRGLAGVYEQYF
14 NA NA TRBJ2-7 TRBV7-8 TGTGCCAGCAGCTCCAGGGTCCTAAGCGACGAGCAGTACTTC CASSSRVLSDEQYF
11 NA NA TRBJ1-1 TRBV11-3 TGTGCCAGCACCAAGGGGACTGAAGCTTTCTTT CASTKGTEAFF
15 TRBD2 NA TRBJ2-1 TRBV7-9 TGTGCCAGCAGCTTAGCTAGCGGGGATTACAATGAGCAGTTCTTC CASSLASGDYNEQFF
15 NA NA TRBJ1-2 TRBV28 TGTGCCAGCTCCTACGCCGAGAGGACACGAAATGGCTACACCTTC CASSYAERTRNGYTF
14 NA NA TRBJ1-5 TRBV6-5 TGTGCCAGCGGGGAGGTAGGGGTAGGGCAGCCCCAGCATTTT CASGEVGVGQPQHF
15 NA once TRBJ1-3 TRBV10-2 TGCGCCAGCAGTGTTAGACTCTCAAGCGGAAACACCATATATTTT CASSVRLSSGNTIYF
16 NA NA TRBJ2-7 TRBV19 TGTGCCAGTAGTCATAGCTGGAGCAGCCTAACCTACGAGCAGTACTTC CASSHSWSSLTYEQYF
17 TRBD2 once TRBJ2-1 TRBV24-1 TGTGCCACCAGTGATTTCACCACTAGCGGGAGGGGGAATGAGCAGTTCTTC CATSDFTTSGRGNEQFF
16 TRBD2 NA TRBJ2-5 TRBV4-1 TGCGCCAGCAGCCAAGGTGGGACTAGCGGACAAGAGACCCAGTACTTC CASSQGGTSGQETQYF
14 NA NA TRBJ2-7 TRBV6-2/TRBV6-3 TGTGCCAGCAGCCGTCAACAGATACCCTACGAGCAGTACTTC CASSRQQIPYEQYF
15 TRBD1 NA TRBJ1-6 TRBV28 TGTGCCACCTGGGTACAGGGGACCTATAATTCACCCCTCCACTTT CATWVQGTYNSPLHF
15 NA NA TRBJ1-6 TRBV19 TGTGCCAGTTCGCTTGGACAGATTGTTAATTCACCCCTCCACTTT CASSLGQIVNSPLHF
14 TRBD2 NA TRBJ2-1 TRBV28 TGTGCCAGCAGCCCCCTCTGGGGGAGGGGTGAGCAGTTCTTC CASSPLWGRGEQFF
14 TRBD1 once TRBJ2-5 TRBV19 TGTGCCAGTACCCAGACAGGGGGCCAAGAGACCCAGTACTTC CASTQTGGQETQYF
15 NA once TRBJ1-5 TRBV7-2 TGTGCCAGCAGCCTTGGACGGGGAAGCAATCAGCCCCAGCATTTT CASSLGRGSNQPQHF
13 NA NA TRBJ1-1 TRBV12-3/TRBV12-4 TGTGCCAGCAGTCCCTCTATGTGGACTGAAGCTTTCTTT CASSPSMWTEAFF
16 TRBD1 NA TRBJ1-5 TRBV27 TGTGCCAGCAGACGATCGACAGGGGGGAGCAATCAGCCCCAGCATTTT CASRRSTGGSNQPQHF
12 NA once TRBJ2-1 TRBV6-4 TGCGCCAGCAGCGAAGGACTTGGGGAGCAGTTCTTC CASSEGLGEQFF
13 TRBD1 NA TRBJ1-1 TRBV5-8 TGTGCCAGCAGCTTTAACAGGGGGGCGGAAGCTTTCTTT CASSFNRGAEAFF
17 TRBD2 once TRBJ2-2 TRBV29-1 TGCAGCGTGGGATTGGTGGCTAGCGGGGGGGTTACCGGGGAGCTGTTTTTT CSVGLVASGGVTGELFF
15 TRBD2 NA TRBJ2-7 TRBV6-2/TRBV6-3 TGTGCCAGCAGTAAAGCGGGGGCTGTCTCCTACGAGCAGTACTTC CASSKAGAVSYEQYF
16 TRBD1 NA TRBJ2-1 TRBV4-1 TGCGCCAGCAGCCAAGGGGGCGGGACAGGGACCCTTCAGCAGTTCTTC CASSQGGGTGTLQQFF
16 NA NA TRBJ2-5 TRBV6-1 TGTGCCAGCAGTGAACCCGGCAAGGGAGTCCAAGAGACCCAGTACTTC CASSEPGKGVQETQYF
14 NA NA TRBJ1-1 TRBV18 TGTGCCAGCTCACCCGGGACAAGGAGGACTGAAGCTTTCTTT CASSPGTRRTEAFF
16 TRBD1 NA TRBJ1-3 TRBV7-2 TGTGCCAGCAGCACCTCGACAGGGGCCAAAGGAAACACCATATATTTT CASSTSTGAKGNTIYF
13 NA NA TRBJ1-2 TRBV24-1 TGTGCCACCAGTGATTTTTCACAGGATGGCTACACCTTC CATSDFSQDGYTF
13 TRBD1 once TRBJ2-1 TRBV11-2 TGTGCCAGCAGGTGGACAGGAAACAATGAGCAGTTCTTC CASRWTGNNEQFF
16 NA NA TRBJ1-3 TRBV7-2 TGTGCCAGCAGCCCCCCGGGGGTTAGGACCGGAAACACCATATATTTT CASSPPGVRTGNTIYF
15 NA NA TRBJ2-5 TRBV5-1 TGCGCCAGCAGCTTGGTTGTGGGGGCCCTGGAGACCCAGTACTTC CASSLVVGALETQYF
16 NA NA TRBJ1-3 TRBV28 TGTGCCAGCAGATCCGGGACAACTAACTCTGGAAACACCATATATTTT CASRSGTTNSGNTIYF
14 NA NA TRBJ2-7 TRBV3-1/TRBV3-2 TGTGCCAGCAGCCCCTCGGAGATAGACTACGAGCAGTACTTC CASSPSEIDYEQYF
15 TRBD1 NA TRBJ1-1 TRBV5-1 TGCGCCAGCTCTACAGGGGGCGCGGGAAATACTGAAGCTTTCTTT CASSTGGAGNTEAFF
15 TRBD1 NA TRBJ2-2 TRBV15 TGTGCCACCAGCAGAGAGGGACAGGGGGCCGGGGAGCTGTTTTTT CATSREGQGAGELFF
18 TRBD1 NA TRBJ2-5 TRBV19 TGTGCCAGTAGTCCCTGGAACAGGGGGCCCGGTTTGGGCGAGACCCAGTACTTC CASSPWNRGPGLGETQYF
14 TRBD2 NA TRBJ2-5 TRBV28 TGTGCCAGCAGTTTGGGCGGGGGGGCAGAGACCCAGTACTTC CASSLGGGAETQYF
15 NA NA TRBJ1-4 TRBV3-1/TRBV3-2 TGTGCCAGCAGCCTGGGGGGGGCAACTAATGAAAAACTGTTTTTT CASSLGGATNEKLFF